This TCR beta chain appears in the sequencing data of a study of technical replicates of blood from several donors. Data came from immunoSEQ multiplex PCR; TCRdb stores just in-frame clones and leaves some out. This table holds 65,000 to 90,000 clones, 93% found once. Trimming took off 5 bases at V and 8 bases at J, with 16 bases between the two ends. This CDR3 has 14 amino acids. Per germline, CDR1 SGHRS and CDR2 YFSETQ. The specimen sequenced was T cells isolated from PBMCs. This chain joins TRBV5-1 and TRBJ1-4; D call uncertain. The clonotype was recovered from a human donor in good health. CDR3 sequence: CASREVTTNEKLFF. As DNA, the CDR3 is TGCGCCAGCAGGGAGGTCACGACCAACGAAAAACTGTTTTTT. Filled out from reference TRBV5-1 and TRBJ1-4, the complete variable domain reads KAGVTQTPRYLIKTRGQQVTLSCSPISGHRSVSWYQQTPGQGLQFLFEYFSETQRNKGNFPGRFSGRQFSNSRSEMNVSTLELGDSALYLCASREVTTNEKLFFGSGTQLSVL.